The entry that follows covers one TCR beta chain sequence. The data are from a study of blood T cell repertoires in COVID-19. Profiling relied on immunoSEQ multiplex PCR, and the TCRdb table lists in-frame clones only, not all of them. The sample contains a few hundred thousand clones, less than 85% of which appear only once. Sequenced input: PBMCs or T cells enriched from blood (not recorded which). This clonotype was obtained from a woman between 50 and 59 years old who had recovered from COVID-19.

DNA of the CDR3: TGTGCCAGCAGTCGGGTGGCCAGTTTTTACGAGCAGTACTTC. It encodes CASSRVASFYEQYF. The rearrangement uses TRBV3-1 (or the pseudogene TRBV3-2) and TRBJ2-7; the D is unclear. Trimming took off 6 bases at V and 4 bases at J, with 16 bases between the two ends. This CDR3 is built from 14 residues. Germline V gene sequence: CDR1 LGHDT, CDR2 YNNKEL (reference sequence).